Following are 11 T cell receptor beta chains from one sample sequenced in a study of identical twins. TCRdb redid the calling of the 5' RACE reads with MiXCR, one entry per CDR3 protein. Among 310,000 or so distinct CDR3 sequences listed, 6.5% to 9.5% were seen once. These same data were also listed under a study on yellow fever vaccine responses in identical twins.

What was sequenced was memory (CD45RO+) T cells sorted from blood. The receptor source for this set is a woman aged 18 to 35 in good health.

The CDR3 region has the DNA TGTGCCAGCAGGACAGTACTATACAATGAGCAGTTCTTC. Translated, it gives CASRTVLYNEQFF. V is TRBV6-1 and J is TRBJ2-1, with D possibly matching TRBD1 (5 bases). V was trimmed by 6 bases and J by 4 bases, leaving 10 bases between them. The V gene's germline CDR1 is MNHNS and CDR2 SASEGT. The CDR3 sequence is 13 residues long.

This clonotype has a count of ten or more. The CDR3 region has the DNA TGCGCCAGCAGCCTCTACGGCTTACAGGGGAGGGAAGCAGATACGCAGTATTTT. Amino acids: CASSLYGLQGREADTQYF. The rearrangement links TRBV4-1 to TRBJ2-3, with D perhaps matching TRBD1 or TRBD2 (7 bases each). V lost 4 bases and J lost 4, with 24 bases in between. Germline CDR1 MGHRA, CDR2 YSYEKL. The CDR3 runs 18 residues.

The chain uses TRBV7-9 and TRBJ2-5; D is uncertain. This CDR3 comprises 12 residues. CDR1 is SEHNR and CDR2 is FQNEAQ in the germline V gene (reference sequence). Between the trimmed V and J ends, which lost 4 bases and 7 bases, there was a span of 10 bases. CDR3 residues: CASSSHGGTQYF. In DNA, the CDR3 is TGTGCCAGCAGCTCACACGGTGGGACCCAGTACTTC.

This clonotype was seen at least ten times. V usage is TRBV6-5 and J usage is TRBJ2-7; D is undetermined. Trimming stripped 0 bases from V and 0 bases from J, with 9 bases between. The CDR3 has 15 residues. Germline CDR1 reads MNHEY; CDR2 reads SVGAGI. The CDR3 nucleotides are TGTGCCAGCAGTTACTCCTTGTCCAACTCCTACGAGCAGTACTTC. As protein: CASSYSLSNSYEQYF.

This clonotype has a count of ten or more. This chain connects TRBV3-1 to TRBJ2-7; 9 nucleotides line up with TRBD1. The CDR3 runs 14 residues. Germline V gene sequence: CDR1 LGHDT, CDR2 YNNKEL (reference sequence). Trimming at V came to 6 bases and at J to 3 bases, leaving 6 bases not matched to a gene. The CDR3 DNA reads TGTGCCAGCAGTCCCGGGACAGGGTACTACGAGCAGTACTTC. Protein product: CASSPGTGYYEQYF.

The chain couples TRBV5-1 to TRBJ2-1, with D perhaps matching TRBD2 (6 bases). CDR1 and CDR2 (germline): SGHRS, YFSETQ. The length of the CDR3 is 16 residues. V lost 0 bases, J lost 4 bases, and 14 bases lay in between. CDR3: CASSLEPPRGYNEQFF. CDR3 coding DNA: TGCGCCAGCAGCTTGGAGCCTCCCCGGGGGTACAATGAGCAGTTCTTC.

This clonotype turned up a few times. The chain couples TRBV6-1 to TRBJ1-5; perhaps TRBD1 as D (6 bases). The CDR3 has 15 residues. V lost 5 bases and J 2 bases, leaving 13 bases between the germline ends. CDR1 MNHNS and CDR2 SASEGT come from the germline V gene. CDR3: CASSRDRWGNQPQHF. CDR3 in DNA: TGTGCCAGCAGTCGAGACAGGTGGGGCAATCAGCCCCAGCATTTT.

This clonotype appeared many times. The genes are TRBV3-1 and TRBJ1-6; the D is unclear. Deletions cut 0 bases from V and 9 bases from J, with 6 bases between. The CDR3 covers 13 residues. Germline V gives CDR1 LGHDT, CDR2 YNNKEL (reference sequence). The CDR3 region is CASSQDLTSPLHF. The CDR3, as DNA: TGTGCCAGCAGCCAAGATCTTACTTCACCCCTCCACTTT.

The sample holds many counts of this clonotype. The chain joins TRBV4-1 to TRBJ1-1; D not resolved. V was shortened by 2 bases and J by 4 bases, with 8 bases between the two germline ends. CDR1 is MGHRA and CDR2 is YSYEKL in the germline V gene. This CDR3 has 13 residues. The CDR3: CASSQIGGTEAFF. The CDR3, as DNA: TGCGCCAGCAGCCAAATCGGTGGCACTGAAGCTTTCTTT.

V usage is TRBV14 and J usage is TRBJ1-3; D not resolved. Germline V gives CDR1 SGHDN, CDR2 FVKESK. Trimming shortened V by 0 bases and J by 0 bases, and 9 bases separated the two germline ends. This CDR3 region has 16 residues. CDR3 in amino acids: CASSQDAHVSGNTIYF. CDR3 sequence (DNA): TGTGCCAGCAGCCAAGATGCCCACGTCTCTGGAAACACCATATATTTT.

This clonotype was seen a few times. The genes are TRBV2 and TRBJ2-3; tentatively, D is TRBD1 (5 bases). The CDR3 runs to 15 residues. V lost 7 bases and J 0 bases, leaving 14 bases between the germline ends. Germline V gene data show CDR1 as SNHLY and CDR2 as FYNNEI. The CDR3 coding sequence is TGTGCCAGCAAGGGGCGGCCCTCTAGCACAGATACGCAGTATTTT. Translating it yields CASKGRPSSTDTQYF.